The rows below give T cell receptor beta chains drawn from one sample of a study of cytomegalovirus exposure and HLA in healthy donors. Sequencing used immunoSEQ multiplex PCR; TCRdb keeps in-frame clones, though not all of them. Of 95,000 to 150,000 clones in the sample, approximately 90% are singletons; the top ten hold 1.5% to 2%. The specimen was PBMCs. Every receptor here comes from a woman in her late teens or twenties in good health and CMV-seronegative. CDR3s include the opening cysteine and the closing phenylalanine or tryptophan. The order of the fields is J gene, D gene, CDR3 length, clone size, V gene, CDR3 DNA, CDR3 protein. The D gene is left open where the match is weak. A clone size is listed for some rows: how often the clone was seen (once, few, many), or a class if it is expanded.

>TRBJ2-7|TRBD2|15|NA|TRBV4-3
TGCGCCAGCAGCCCTGGACTAGCGGGAGTCTACGAGCAGTACTTC
CASSPGLAGVYEQYF
>TRBJ1-1|NA|14|few|TRBV2
TGTGCCAGCAGTGAGACAGGTATCAGCACTGAAGCTTTCTTT
CASSETGISTEAFF
>TRBJ2-1|TRBD1|21|NA|TRBV2
TGTGCCAGCAGTGACCCAATGCCCCCGTCGGAGGACAGGTCCTCCTACAATGAGCAGTTCTTC
CASSDPMPPSEDRSSYNEQFF
>TRBJ2-1|TRBD2|15|NA|TRBV9
TGTGCCAGCAGCGTGGCGGGGGGGCTCGGCAATGAGCAGTTCTTC
CASSVAGGLGNEQFF
>TRBJ1-3|TRBD1|16|NA|TRBV6-1
TGTGCCAGCAGTGCCGGGACAGGGGAAGCTGGAAACACCATATATTTT
CASSAGTGEAGNTIYF
>TRBJ2-1|NA|17|NA|TRBV27
TGTGCCAGCAGTTTTTGGAAATCGACTTACTCCTACAATGAGCAGTTCTTC
CASSFWKSTYSYNEQFF
>TRBJ1-5|NA|16|NA|TRBV5-6
TGTGCCAGCAGCTTGGAAGAGGTTCTCCCTTTTCAGCCCCAGCATTTT
CASSLEEVLPFQPQHF
>TRBJ1-2|NA|15|NA|TRBV7-2
TGTGCCAGCAGCTTAGAGGGCTTAGCGGGAGGGGGCTACACCTTC
CASSLEGLAGGGYTF
>TRBJ2-1|NA|16|NA|TRBV7-9
TGTGCCAGCAGCTTAGTTGGGGGAGGTTTATACAATGAGCAGTTCTTC
CASSLVGGGLYNEQFF
>TRBJ2-1|NA|15|NA|TRBV9
TGTGCCAGCAGCGGGAGGGATAGCTCCTACAATGAGCAGTTCTTC
CASSGRDSSYNEQFF
>TRBJ1-5|TRBD1|14|NA|TRBV10-2
TGCGCCAGCAGCCCGGGACAGTCAAATCAGCCCCAGCATTTT
CASSPGQSNQPQHF
>TRBJ1-1|TRBD1|13|NA|TRBV7-9
TGTGCCAGCAGACAGGGGTCTGGAACTGAAGCTTTCTTT
CASRQGSGTEAFF
>TRBJ2-7|NA|13|once|TRBV6-1
TGTGCCAGCGACCTTAACAGAGACTACGAGCAGTACTTC
CASDLNRDYEQYF
>TRBJ2-6|NA|16|NA|TRBV25-1
TGTGCCAGCAGTGAGGTGACGGGATCTGGGGCCAACGTCCTGACTTTC
CASSEVTGSGANVLTF
>TRBJ1-5|NA|15|NA|TRBV7-9
TGTGCCAGCAACCTTAGAATACAGGGCCATCAGCCCCAGCATTTT
CASNLRIQGHQPQHF
>TRBJ2-7|TRBD2|13|NA|TRBV13
TGTGCCAGCAGGCCGGTAGCGGGCCACGAGCAGTACTTC
CASRPVAGHEQYF
>TRBJ2-7|TRBD1|14|NA|TRBV6-6
TGTGCCAGCGCAGGCGGGGACAGGGGTACCGAGCAGTACTTC
CASAGGDRGTEQYF
>TRBJ1-4|NA|15|once|TRBV6-1
TGTGCCAGCAGTGAAGTGCATGGGACACTCGAAAAACTGTTTTTT
CASSEVHGTLEKLFF
>TRBJ1-2|NA|14|NA|TRBV6-6
TGTGCCAGCATGCCTTCCGGGAGGAACTATGGCTACACCTTC
CASMPSGRNYGYTF
>TRBJ2-1|TRBD2|15|NA|TRBV27
TGTGCCAGCAGTTTGTCACTAGCGGGAGCACATGAGCAGTTCTTC
CASSLSLAGAHEQFF
>TRBJ2-7|NA|13|NA|TRBV7-9
TGTGCCAGCAGCTTTGAGAATGGTCACGAGCAGTACTTC
CASSFENGHEQYF
>TRBJ2-2|NA|15|NA|TRBV30
TGTGCCTGGAGTATGCAGGGGATCGGCACCGGGGAGCTGTTTTTT
CAWSMQGIGTGELFF
>TRBJ2-3|TRBD2|11|NA|TRBV28
TGTGCCAGCAGCCAGCGGGGGGGCGCCTATTTT
CASSQRGGAYF
>TRBJ2-7|NA|14|NA|TRBV5-1
TGCGCCAGCAGCTTGGCAGGGTCCAACTACGAGCAGTACTTC
CASSLAGSNYEQYF
>TRBJ2-2|NA|14|NA|TRBV6-4
TGTGCCAGTGCCGGGGAGTTCGAGAGCGGGGAGCTGTTTTTT
CASAGEFESGELFF
>TRBJ1-2|NA|16|NA|TRBV18
TGTGCCAGCTCACCAGAGGGCGGGGGCGTTCGTTATGGCTACACCTTC
CASSPEGGGVRYGYTF
>TRBJ2-3|TRBD2|14|NA|TRBV7-9
TGTGCCGGCAATAGCGGGGGGGCGAAAGATACGCAGTATTTT
CAGNSGGAKDTQYF
>TRBJ1-2|NA|11|NA|TRBV20-1
TGCAGTGCTAGGGCAAGCTATGGCTACACCTTC
CSARASYGYTF
>TRBJ2-7|TRBD1|14|NA|TRBV7-9
TGTGCCAGCAGCCCCGGGACAGCTTTCTACGAGCAGTACTTC
CASSPGTAFYEQYF
>TRBJ1-2|TRBD1|11|NA|TRBV29-1
TGCAGCGTTCCTAGGCAGGGGGCGGGCACCTTC
CSVPRQGAGTF
>TRBJ2-6|NA|16|NA|TRBV7-3
TGTGCCAGCAGCCCCTCCACCGGGACTGGGGCCAACGTCCTGACTTTC
CASSPSTGTGANVLTF
>TRBJ1-2|NA|12|NA|TRBV19
TGTGCCAGTAGTGGCAGGGTTCCTGGCTACACCTTC
CASSGRVPGYTF
>TRBJ1-2|NA|16|NA|TRBV4-1
TGCGCCAGCAGCCAGGAAGAGGTAGGGGCCATATATGGCTACACCTTC
CASSQEEVGAIYGYTF
>TRBJ1-2|NA|13|NA|TRBV19
TGTGCCAGTAGTATGGGCCAGGGAGGTGGCTACACCTTC
CASSMGQGGGYTF
>TRBJ1-2|TRBD1|20|NA|TRBV7-3
TGTGCCAGCAGACGAAACGTTAATGCAGGGGGCAGTTTATATAACTATGGCTACACCTTC
CASRRNVNAGGSLYNYGYTF
>TRBJ2-7|TRBD2|15|NA|TRBV9
TGTGCCAGCAGCGCATACGGGACTAGCGGTTACGAGCAGTACTTC
CASSAYGTSGYEQYF
>TRBJ2-1|TRBD2|17|NA|TRBV9
TGTGCCAGCAGCGTAGGGCTCACTAGCGGGTCCTACAATGAGCAGTTCTTC
CASSVGLTSGSYNEQFF
>TRBJ2-7|TRBD1|16|few|TRBV6-4
TGTGCCAGCAGTGACGCGGGACAGGGAATTCCCTACGAGCAGTACTTC
CASSDAGQGIPYEQYF
>TRBJ1-5|NA|15|NA|TRBV7-8
TGTGCCAGCAGCTTAGCCAGGGCCGTAAATCAGCCCCAGCATTTT
CASSLARAVNQPQHF
>TRBJ2-1|TRBD2|15|NA|TRBV11-2
TGTGCCAGCAGCAAGGGACTAGCGGGAGGGATATGGCAGTTCTTC
CASSKGLAGGIWQFF
>TRBJ2-1|NA|13|NA|TRBV5-1
TGCGCCAGCAGCTTGGCAGGGAGGAGTGAGCAGTTCTTC
CASSLAGRSEQFF
>TRBJ2-7|TRBD1|13|NA|TRBV5-1
TGCGCCAGCAGCAGGACAGGGTCCTACGAGCAGTACTTC
CASSRTGSYEQYF
>TRBJ1-1|NA|15|NA|TRBV27
TGTGCCAGCAGTCTCGCGCCGACAGTGGGCACTGAAGCTTTCTTT
CASSLAPTVGTEAFF
>TRBJ2-1|TRBD1|15|NA|TRBV6-1
TGTGCCAGCAGAACCAGGGGGCTTAAGGACAATGAGCAGTTCTTC
CASRTRGLKDNEQFF
>TRBJ2-3|TRBD2|15|NA|TRBV11-3
TGTGCCAGCAGCCCCGGGACTAGTCGGACAGATACGCAGTATTTT
CASSPGTSRTDTQYF
>TRBJ1-4|TRBD1|13|NA|TRBV6-6
TGTGCCAGCAGACCCAGGGGGAATGAAAAACTGTTTTTT
CASRPRGNEKLFF
>TRBJ1-1|NA|15|NA|TRBV28
TGTGCCAGCAGCTACGCTACAAGGCGGGGCACTGAAGCTTTCTTT
CASSYATRRGTEAFF
>TRBJ1-4|TRBD1|15|NA|TRBV11-2
TGTGCCAGCAGCTCACAGGGGGCCGGGAATGAAAAACTGTTTTTT
CASSSQGAGNEKLFF
>TRBJ2-6|NA|14|NA|TRBV7-2
TGTGCCAGCAGCTTCGGCGGGAAGGGGACCGTCCTGACTTTC
CASSFGGKGTVLTF
>TRBJ1-2|NA|14|NA|TRBV4-1
TGCGCCAGCAGCCAATTCGCAGGGCTAAGCGGCTACACCTTC
CASSQFAGLSGYTF
>TRBJ2-5|TRBD2|15|NA|TRBV7-3
TGTGCCAGCAGCCCAGGACTAGGGCCGACGGAGACCCAGTACTTC
CASSPGLGPTETQYF
>TRBJ2-6|NA|15|NA|TRBV6-1
TGTGCCAGCAGTCTAGCCGTGGATGGGGCCAACGTCCTGACTTTC
CASSLAVDGANVLTF
>TRBJ1-2|NA|14|NA|TRBV18
TGTGCCAGCTCACCGGACAGCCCTAACTATGGCTACACCTTC
CASSPDSPNYGYTF
>TRBJ1-5|TRBD1|14|NA|TRBV28
TGTGCCAGCAGTTTGGGGACAGGGGTTCAGCCCCAGCATTTT
CASSLGTGVQPQHF
>TRBJ1-2|NA|14|NA|TRBV9
TGTGCCAGCAGCCCCACAGACAGGAACTATGGCTACACCTTC
CASSPTDRNYGYTF